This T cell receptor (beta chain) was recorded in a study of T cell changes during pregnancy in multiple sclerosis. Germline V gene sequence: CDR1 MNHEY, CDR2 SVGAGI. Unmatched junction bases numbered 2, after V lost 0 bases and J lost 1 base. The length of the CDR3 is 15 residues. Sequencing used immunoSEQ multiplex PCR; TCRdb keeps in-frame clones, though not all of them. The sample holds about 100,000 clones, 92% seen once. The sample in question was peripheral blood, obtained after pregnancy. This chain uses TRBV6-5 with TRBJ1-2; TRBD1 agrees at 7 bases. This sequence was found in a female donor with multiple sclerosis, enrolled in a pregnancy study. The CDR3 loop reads CASSYSAGGNYGYTF. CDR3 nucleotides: TGTGCCAGCAGTTACTCGGCAGGGGGTAACTATGGCTACACCTTC.